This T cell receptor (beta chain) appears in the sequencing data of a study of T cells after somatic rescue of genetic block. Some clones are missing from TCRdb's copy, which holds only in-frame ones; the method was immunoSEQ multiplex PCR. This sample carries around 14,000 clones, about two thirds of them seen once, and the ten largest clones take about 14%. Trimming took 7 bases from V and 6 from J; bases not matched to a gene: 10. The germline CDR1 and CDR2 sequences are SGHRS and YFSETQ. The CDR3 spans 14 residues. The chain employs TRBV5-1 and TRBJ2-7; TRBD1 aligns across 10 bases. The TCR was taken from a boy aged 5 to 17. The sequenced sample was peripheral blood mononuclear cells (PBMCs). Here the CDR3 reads CASRTGTGVGEQYF. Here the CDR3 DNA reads TGCGCCAGCCGAACCGGGACAGGGGTCGGCGAGCAGTACTTC.